A single sample is the source of the 19 T cell receptor beta chains below, sequenced in a study of read filtering for tumor transcriptome and immune sequencing. Molecular barcoded adaptors covering alpha/delta and beta/gamma chains were used on 400 ng RNA. TCRdb re-analysed the reads in MiXCR, keeping a single row per CDR3 protein. The table records about 57,000 distinct CDR3 sequences, 20% to 25% of them present only once. Sequencing was carried out using a population of CD138-negative cells sorted from bone marrow. These receptors all come from a donor aged 40 or older with multiple myeloma.

There are many counts of this clonotype. The chain couples TRBV29-1 to TRBJ2-7, with unresolved D. The length of the CDR3 is 13 residues. Germline V gene sequence: CDR1 SQVTM, CDR2 ANQGSEA. Deletions cut 4 bases from V and 3 bases from J, with 13 bases between. CDR3 sequence (DNA): TGCAGCGTTGTCGGAGCCCTGGACTACGAGCAGTACTTC. Translated: CSVVGALDYEQYF.

This clonotype showed up many times. The DNA of the CDR3 is TGTGCCAGCAGTTTATTCTCTGGCGGATCCACCGGGGAGCTGTTTTTT. Translating it yields CASSLFSGGSTGELFF. The genes are TRBV12-3 or TRBV12-4 and TRBJ2-2; D is uncertain. Trimming took off 2 bases at V and 4 bases at J, with 14 bases between the two ends. CDR3 length equals 16 residues.

The chain is built from TRBV27 and TRBJ1-2; D call uncertain. CDR3 length equals 12 residues. V shed 4 bases and J shed 5 bases, with 8 bases lying between them. Germline V CDR1 and CDR2: MNHEY, SMNVEV (reference sequence). This chain's CDR3 is CASSSTVYGYTF. CDR3 DNA sequence: TGTGCCAGCAGTTCGACGGTTTATGGCTACACCTTC.

This clonotype has ten or more counts. This rearrangement joins TRBV28 to TRBJ2-4, with TRBD2 matching 10 bases. V was pared by 6 bases and J by 12 bases, with 17 bases of the junction left unmatched. This CDR3 region has 16 residues. In germline, CDR1 is MDHEN, CDR2 SYDVKM. The CDR3 coding sequence is TGTGCCAGCAGCACTGCCAGCGGGGGGGAGCCGGGGAATCAGTACTTC. Amino acids: CASSTASGGEPGNQYF.

The chain employs TRBV29-1 and TRBJ1-3; 7 nucleotides align to TRBD1. Germline V lookup: CDR1 SQVTM, CDR2 ANQGSEA. CDR3 length: 15 amino acids. V lost 6 bases, J lost 0 bases, and 8 bases stayed unmatched. In nucleotides, the CDR3 is TGCAGCGTCCGGGACAGCCTCTTCTCTGGAAACACCATATATTTT. It codes for CSVRDSLFSGNTIYF.

The genes are TRBV7-2 and TRBJ2-3; 9 bases line up with TRBD2. Germline assignment: CDR1 SGHTA and CDR2 FQGNSA. The CDR3 has 15 residues. V dropped 2 bases and J dropped 6; count of bases not matched to a gene: 6. As DNA, the CDR3 is TGTGCCAGCAGCTTATCAGCGGGAGGTAGCGATACGCAGTATTTT. This encodes CASSLSAGGSDTQYF.

This clonotype has a single count. Relative to the germline gene, one junction end is altered; a read error may explain this. The chain joins TRBV7-8 to TRBJ2-7; possibly TRBD2 for D (5 bases). The CDR3 is made up of 14 amino acids. The germline V gene has CDR1 SGHVS and CDR2 FQNEAQ. CDR3 residues: CASSLNLLDYGQYF. DNA of the CDR3: TGTGCCAGCAGCTTGAATCTGCTTGACTACGGGCAGTACTTC.

This clonotype is categorized as medium-sized. The chain carries TRBV11-2 and TRBJ2-1; 10 positions match TRBD1. Germline assignment: CDR1 SGHAT and CDR2 FQNNGV. The CDR3 consists of 14 residues. With 4 bases clipped from V and 6 bases from J, the junction kept 3 bases outside the gene matches. CDR3 residues: CASSWGDRGNEQFF. The CDR3 DNA sequence: TGTGCCAGCAGCTGGGGGGACAGGGGCAATGAGCAGTTCTTC.

This clonotype was detected many times. The V and J genes are TRBV5-1 and TRBJ1-5, with TRBD1 matching over 8 bases. This CDR3 has 14 residues. Germline CDR1 reads SGHRS; CDR2 reads YFSETQ. V lost 4 bases to trimming and J lost 5 bases; unmatched junction nucleotides: 5. CDR3 nucleotides: TGCGCCAGCAGCCCTGGACAGGGTGATCAGCCCCAGCATTTT. This gives the protein CASSPGQGDQPQHF.

The rearrangement links TRBV5-4 to TRBJ2-3, with D perhaps being TRBD1 or TRBD2 (6 bases each). The CDR3 is 15 residues long. V was cut by 0 bases and J by 7 bases, with 15 bases left in between. In germline, CDR1 is SGHNT, CDR2 YYREEE (reference sequence). The CDR3 region has the DNA TGTGCCAGCAGCTTGGCGGGGGCATTTGTAAATACGCAGTATTTT. It specifies CASSLAGAFVNTQYF.

At least ten counts were recorded for this clonotype. The chain employs TRBV7-2 and TRBJ2-5; 9 bases map to TRBD2. Germline assignment: CDR1 SGHTA and CDR2 FQGNSA. V shed 5 bases, J shed 7 bases, and the junction held 8 bases outside the gene matches. The CDR3 has 14 residues. This CDR3 reads CASSTGTSRGTQYF. Here the CDR3 DNA reads TGTGCCAGCAGCACAGGGACTAGCCGCGGGACCCAGTACTTC. The full variable domain, completed using reference TRBV7-2 and TRBJ2-5, is GAGVSQSPSNKVTEKGKDVELRCDPISGHTALYWYRQSLGQGLEFLIYFQGNSAPDKSGLPSDRFSAERTGGSVSTLTIQRTQQEDSAVYLCASSTGTSRGTQYFGPGTRLLVL.

Worth noting for this clonotype: A much larger clonotype is one base distant, so this may be a read error. V gene TRBV4-1 combines with J gene TRBJ2-2; D ambiguous. The CDR3 has 12 residues. V was cut by 4 bases and J by 6 bases, with 6 bases left in between. From germline, CDR1 is MGHRA and CDR2 YSYEKL. The CDR3 loop reads CASSRGAGELFF. The DNA for the CDR3 is TGCGCCAGCAGCCGAGGTGCCGGGGAGCTGTTTTTT.

This clonotype was found once. This clone may be a read error of a much larger clone one base away. This chain uses TRBV20-1 with TRBJ2-7; maybe TRBD2 (6 bases). This CDR3 spans 18 amino acids. The V end was cut by 3 bases, the J end by 0 bases, with 24 bases between. In germline, CDR1 is DFQATT, CDR2 SNEGSKA (reference sequence). The CDR3 nucleotides are TGCAGTGCTAGTCCTCAGGGATTCGGGGGACTGAGCTCCTACGAGCAGTACTTC. Amino acids: CSASPQGFGGLSSYEQYF.

A word on this clonotype: One base away lies a much larger clone, so this may be a sequencing read error. This chain uses TRBV12-3 or TRBV12-4 with TRBJ1-2, with 7 positions matching TRBD1. The CDR3 runs to 14 residues. The CDR3 loop is CASSPPGTAYSYTF. As DNA, the CDR3 is TGTGCCAGCAGTCCCCCCGGGACAGCCTATAGCTACACCTTC.

This clonotype was observed many times. V gene TRBV5-8 combines with J gene TRBJ1-5; perhaps TRBD1 as D (6 bases). V shed 2 bases and J shed 8 bases, with 14 bases lying between them. Germline V gene sequence: CDR1 SGHTS, CDR2 YDEGEE. This CDR3 has 14 residues. The CDR3 loop reads CASSLRGGGEPQHF. CDR3 nucleotides: TGTGCCAGCAGCTTAAGAGGGGGTGGAGAGCCCCAGCATTTT.

This clonotype came up many times. The chain recombines TRBV2 with TRBJ2-1; 7 positions match TRBD1. The V and J ends lost 5 bases and 4 bases, in that order; junction bases with no gene match: 2. Germline V gene lookup returns CDR1 SNHLY and CDR2 FYNNEI. The CDR3 is made up of 13 amino acids. The CDR3 nucleotides read TGTGCCAGCAGTTCACAGGGGTACAATGAGCAGTTCTTC. Protein product: CASSSQGYNEQFF.

Ten or more counts support this clonotype. The chain couples TRBV3-1 to TRBJ1-4, with 9 bases lining up with TRBD1. CDR1 is LGHDT and CDR2 is YNNKEL in the germline V gene (reference sequence). V lost 2 bases to trimming and J lost 8 bases; unmatched junction nucleotides: 3. This CDR3 region has 14 residues. The chain's CDR3 is CASSQRDRAEKLFF. The CDR3 coding sequence is TGTGCCAGCAGCCAAAGGGACAGGGCGGAAAAACTGTTTTTT.

The chain combines TRBV6-6 with TRBJ2-1; 8 positions agree with TRBD2. J gave up 5 bases and V 5 bases, and 8 bases lay outside the gene matches. This CDR3 region has 15 residues. Germline V gene data show CDR1 as MNHNY and CDR2 as SVGAGI (reference sequence). The CDR3 coding sequence is TGTGCCAGCAGTCCAACCGGGACTAGGAACAATGAGCAGTTCTTC. Encoded protein: CASSPTGTRNNEQFF.

This clonotype was seen many times. J is TRBJ1-1 and V is TRBV20-1, with 7 positions matching TRBD1. This CDR3 region has 15 residues. Germline trimming cut 1 base from V and 2 bases from J; bases unmatched to any gene: 7. Germline CDR1 reads DFQATT; CDR2 reads SNEGSKA (reference sequence). The CDR3, as DNA: TGCAGTGCTAGAGGGGGACAGCTAATTAACACTGAAGCTTTCTTT. Its translation: CSARGGQLINTEAFF.